The 4 T cell receptor beta chains below were found in one sample sequenced in a study of blood T cell repertoires in COVID-19. Clones were read by immunoSEQ multiplex PCR, and TCRdb kept only the in-frame ones, dropping some. Counted here are under 150,000 clones, about 87% occurring once; the ten biggest clones make up more than 3%. Sequenced input: PBMCs or T cells enriched from blood (not recorded which). These TCRs come from a man aged 45-60 years in a cohort exposed to, infected with or recovered from COVID-19 (not recorded which).

V usage is TRBV7-3 and J usage is TRBJ2-1; D is ambiguous. V was shortened by 0 bases and J by 9 bases, with 9 bases between the two germline ends. In germline, CDR1 is SGHTA, CDR2 FQGTGA. The CDR3 is made up of 13 amino acids. The CDR3: CASSLTGAREQFF. CDR3 DNA sequence: TGTGCCAGCAGCTTAACTGGAGCTCGTGAGCAGTTCTTC.

CDR3 in amino acids: CASSLDGQMNTEAFF. The CDR3 DNA reads as TGCGCCAGCAGCTTGGACGGACAGATGAACACTGAAGCTTTCTTT. V and J are TRBV5-1 and TRBJ1-1; D is possibly TRBD1 (6 bases). V gave up 0 bases and J gave up 0 bases, with 9 bases separating them. The CDR3 totals 15 residues. CDR1 and CDR2 from the germline V gene are SGHRS and YFSETQ.

This clone was counted between two and nine times. The chain employs TRBV5-1 and TRBJ1-2, with 8 positions matching TRBD1. V lost 0 bases, J lost 8 bases, and 3 bases stayed unmatched. This CDR3 spans 13 amino acids. CDR1 and CDR2 from the germline V gene are SGHRS and YFSETQ. As DNA, the CDR3 is TGCGCCAGCAGCTTGGGACAGGGGTTGGGCTACACCTTC. It codes for CASSLGQGLGYTF.

This chain uses TRBV5-1 with TRBJ1-1; 7 nucleotides agree with TRBD1. Germline CDR1 and CDR2: SGHRS and YFSETQ. J was trimmed by 7 bases and V by 3 bases; bases with no gene match: 9. The CDR3 covers 14 residues. The CDR3 region is CASSSGTETFEAFF. CDR3 in DNA: TGCGCCAGCAGCTCCGGGACAGAGACCTTTGAAGCTTTCTTT.